One and the same sample provided the 22 T cell receptor beta chains below, sequenced in a study of a mutant IDH1 vaccine in newly diagnosed glioma. For these receptors, no antigen is known. Time point given: week 11, during vaccination. Alongside topical imiquimod, each dose of vaccine comprised 300 ug of mutant IDH1 20-mer peptide. The method was immunoSEQ multiplex PCR; TCRdb's version includes in-frame clones alone and lacks a portion of them. The data hold over 55,000 clones, with over 75% observed a single time. The material sequenced was PBMCs, taken from a glioma patient whose treatment included an IDH1 peptide vaccine. The origin of the receptors is a man in his forties or fifties with glioma.

The J gene is TRBJ2-1, the V gene TRBV6-1; 11 bases agree with TRBD1. In germline, CDR1 is MNHNS, CDR2 SASEGT. The CDR3 runs to 15 residues. V was pared by 7 bases and J by 12 bases, with 14 bases of the junction left unmatched. CDR3 sequence: CASKWAGQGVSGQFF. In DNA form, the CDR3 reads TGTGCCAGCAAATGGGCGGGACAGGGGGTCTCCGGGCAGTTCTTC.

The chain joins TRBV19 to TRBJ2-7, with D possibly being TRBD1 (5 bases). Deletions cut 1 base from V and 2 bases from J, with 9 bases between. CDR3 length equals 14 residues. The germline V gene encodes CDR1 LNHDA and CDR2 SQIVND (reference sequence). The CDR3 sequence is CASSIGGRAYEQYV. The CDR3 DNA sequence: TGTGCCAGTAGTATAGGGGGCAGGGCCTACGAGCAGTACGTC.

This clone was recorded many times. CDR3 loop: CASSDSSGGTDTQYF. In nucleotides, the CDR3 is TGTGCCAGCAGTGACTCTAGCGGGGGCACAGATACGCAGTATTTT. The chain joins TRBV6-4 to TRBJ2-3, with 8 positions matching TRBD2. Germline assignment: CDR1 MRHNA and CDR2 SNTAGT. The V and J ends lost 0 bases and 1 base, in that order; junction bases with no gene match: 0. This CDR3 is built from 15 residues.

This rearrangement joins TRBV19 to TRBJ2-3; D perhaps matches TRBD1 (5 bases). The CDR3 sequence is 13 residues long. Germline lookup yields CDR1 LNHDA and CDR2 SQIVND (reference sequence). Trimming removed 4 bases at V and 6 bases at J, with 11 bases between. The CDR3 protein is CASSSRQRDTQYF. In DNA form, the CDR3 reads TGTGCCAGTAGTAGTAGACAGAGGGATACGCAGTATTTT.

The chain employs TRBV28 and TRBJ1-6; 7 bases line up with TRBD1. Germline V gene data show CDR1 as MDHEN and CDR2 as SYDVKM. The V and J ends lost 3 bases and 0 bases, in that order; junction bases with no gene match: 5. CDR3 length: 17 residues. The CDR3 DNA reads as TGTGCCAGCAGTTTCGTTCGACAGGGCTCCTATAATTCACCCCTCCACTTT. Translated: CASSFVRQGSYNSPLHF. Filled out from reference TRBV28 and TRBJ1-6, the complete variable domain reads DVKVTQSSRYLVKRTGEKVFLECVQDMDHENMFWYRQDPGLGLRLIYFSYDVKMKEKGDIPEGYSVSREKKERFSLILESASTNQTSMYLCASSFVRQGSYNSPLHFGNGTRLTVT.

CDR3: CASSRGNTGELFF. DNA of the CDR3: TGTGCCAGTAGTAGGGGAAACACCGGGGAGCTGTTTTTT. This sequence joins TRBV19 and TRBJ2-2; no firm D call. Germline-derived CDR1 and CDR2 are LNHDA and SQIVND (reference sequence). The CDR3 loop spans 13 amino acids. V shed 4 bases and J shed 2 bases, with 5 bases lying between them.

In its sample, this clone was seen once. V gene TRBV7-2 combines with J gene TRBJ2-7; a possible D gene is TRBD2 (5 bases). Trimming took off 1 base at V and 3 bases at J, with 10 bases between the two ends. The CDR3 has 14 amino acids. Per the germline V gene, CDR1 is SGHTA and CDR2 is FQGNSA. For the CDR3, the DNA is TGTGCCAGCAGCTTAGAACGGGATGTCTACGAGCAGTACTTC. This codes for CASSLERDVYEQYF.

The chain uses TRBV7-2 and TRBJ2-2; tentative D call: TRBD2 (6 bases). This CDR3 spans 16 amino acids. Trimming removed 1 base from V and 6 bases from J, with 15 bases in between. The germline gives CDR1 SGHTA, CDR2 FQGNSA. The CDR3 DNA sequence: TGTGCCAGCAGCTTAGTGGGGGGTAACGCCCCCGGGGAGCTGTTTTTT. Its translation: CASSLVGGNAPGELFF. Together with reference TRBV7-2 and TRBJ2-2, the CDR3 gives the full variable domain: GAGVSQSPSNKVTEKGKDVELRCDPISGHTALYWYRQSLGQGLEFLIYFQGNSAPDKSGLPSDRFSAERTGGSVSTLTIQRTQQEDSAVYLCASSLVGGNAPGELFFGEGSRLTVL.

J is TRBJ2-1 and V is TRBV11-2; D not resolved. Per the germline V gene, CDR1 is SGHAT and CDR2 is FQNNGV. V was clipped by 3 bases and J by 5 bases, with 11 bases between them. The CDR3 runs to 14 residues. CDR3 protein: CASSLPELNNEQFF. CDR3 nucleotide sequence: TGTGCCAGCAGCTTGCCAGAGCTTAACAATGAGCAGTTCTTC.

The genes are TRBV28 and TRBJ1-5; D unresolved. CDR1 is MDHEN and CDR2 is SYDVKM in the germline V gene. The CDR3 is 14 amino acids. V was trimmed by 0 bases and J by 2 bases, leaving 5 bases between them. In DNA form, the CDR3 reads TGTGCCAGCAGTTTATGGGACCGCAATCAGCCCCAGCATTTT. Translating it yields CASSLWDRNQPQHF.

This clone has just one count. The rearrangement links TRBV29-1 to TRBJ1-1; D call uncertain. There are 13 residues in the CDR3. V was clipped by 5 bases and J by 0 bases, with 10 bases between them. Looked up from germline, CDR1 is SQVTM and CDR2 is ANQGSEA. The DNA of the CDR3 is TGCAGCGTTAAGACCCACATGAACACTGAAGCTTTCTTT. Amino acids: CSVKTHMNTEAFF.

This clone turned up a few times. The V gene is TRBV4-2, the J gene TRBJ1-6; possibly TRBD1 for D (5 bases). Germline CDR1 and CDR2: LGHNA and YNFKEQ. This CDR3 is 15 amino acids long. V dropped 5 bases and J dropped 10 bases, with 18 bases sitting between them. The CDR3 sequence is CASSSLDQGNSPLHF. The CDR3 nucleotides read TGTGCCAGCAGCTCTTTAGATCAGGGAAACTCACCCCTCCACTTT.

The V gene is TRBV7-9, the J gene TRBJ2-2; D possibly corresponds to TRBD2 (6 bases). The CDR3 has 16 residues. Between the trimmed V and J ends, which lost 1 base and 4 bases, there was a span of 13 bases. Germline CDR1 and CDR2: SEHNR and FQNEAQ (reference sequence). The CDR3 protein is CASSLVYGLSTGELFF. The CDR3 DNA sequence: TGTGCCAGCAGCTTAGTCTACGGACTAAGCACCGGGGAGCTGTTTTTT.

The J gene is TRBJ2-7, the V gene TRBV5-5; D is uncertain. The CDR3 has 15 amino acids. The V gene's germline CDR1 is SGHKS and CDR2 YYEKEE (reference sequence). V lost 4 bases, J lost 0 bases, and 14 bases lay in between. The chain's CDR3 is CASSPSLGTSYEQYF. CDR3 coding DNA: TGTGCCAGCAGCCCGTCCCTAGGTACCTCCTACGAGCAGTACTTC.

V and J are TRBV6-6 and TRBJ2-7; 7 positions agree with TRBD1. CDR1 is MNHNY, CDR2 SVGAGI, per germline (reference sequence). Trimming cost V 3 bases and J 1 base; bases outside gene matches: 6. There are 15 residues in the CDR3. CDR3 amino acids: CASSYGSTGSYEQYV. The CDR3 region has the DNA TGTGCCAGCAGTTATGGCTCGACAGGGTCCTACGAGCAGTACGTC.

The V gene is TRBV6-1, the J gene TRBJ1-5; 8 bases line up with TRBD1. V shed 2 bases, J shed 4 bases, and the junction held 4 bases outside the gene matches. The CDR3 sequence is 15 residues long. Germline V gene data show CDR1 as MNHNS and CDR2 as SASEGT. The CDR3 nucleotides are TGTGCCAGCAGTGAATACGGACAGGGTAATCAGCCCCAGCATTTT. This translates into CASSEYGQGNQPQHF.

The V gene is TRBV4-2, the J gene TRBJ2-1; 8 bases match TRBD2. Germline CDR1 is LGHNA and CDR2 is YNFKEQ. V dropped 3 bases and J dropped 7; count of bases not matched to a gene: 11. This CDR3 comprises 16 residues. CDR3 amino acids: CASSHSVGLAPNEQFF. Written as DNA, the CDR3 is TGTGCCAGCAGCCATTCTGTCGGACTAGCCCCGAATGAGCAGTTCTTC.

The genes are TRBV4-1 and TRBJ2-1; 10 bases map to TRBD2. The ends lost 0 bases at V and 4 bases at J; junction bases unmatched: 9. This CDR3 has 18 residues. Germline V CDR1 and CDR2: MGHRA, YSYEKL. DNA of the CDR3: TGCGCCAGCAGCCAAGAAAGGGCGGAACTAGCGGGGTACAATGAGCAGTTCTTC. It is translated as CASSQERAELAGYNEQFF.

The V and J genes are TRBV4-1 and TRBJ2-1; 9 bases are a match to TRBD2. Per the germline V gene, CDR1 is MGHRA and CDR2 is YSYEKL. V was clipped by 6 bases and J by 4 bases; unmatched bases: 10. The CDR3 runs to 16 residues. CDR3 sequence: CASRSTTSGFYNEQFF. CDR3 coding DNA: TGCGCCAGCAGATCAACAACTAGCGGGTTTTACAATGAGCAGTTCTTC.

The V gene is TRBV15, the J gene TRBJ2-1; no clear D gene. Germline CDR1 LNHNV, CDR2 YYDKDF (reference sequence). Trimming removed 1 base at V and 7 bases at J, with 11 bases between. The CDR3 extends over 14 amino acids. CDR3 DNA sequence: TGTGCCACCAGCAGAGGGGCTAGGCTGAATGAGCAGTTCTTC. Amino acid sequence: CATSRGARLNEQFF. Variable domain in full (rest from reference TRBV15 and TRBJ2-1): DAMVIQNPRYQVTQFGKPVTLSCSQTLNHNVMYWYQQKSSQAPKLLFHYYDKDFNNEADTPDNFQSRRPNTSFCFLDIRSPGLGDTAMYLCATSRGARLNEQFFGPGTRLTVL.

A single count supports this clone. This chain links TRBV7-8 with TRBJ2-7; 9 positions match TRBD2. The V segment lost 5 bases and the J segment 5 bases; nucleotides outside the gene matches: 7. This CDR3 is built from 14 residues. Looked up from germline, CDR1 is SGHVS and CDR2 is FQNEAQ. The CDR3 coding sequence is TGTGCCAGCAGCCTCACCGGGACTAGCAACGAGCAGTACTTC. This sequence encodes CASSLTGTSNEQYF.

V gene TRBV10-3 combines with J gene TRBJ1-1; D gene uncertain. Germline V gene sequence: CDR1 ENHRY, CDR2 SYGVKD. V was shortened by 8 bases and J by 2 bases, with 12 bases between the two germline ends. CDR3 size: 13 residues. The CDR3 sequence is CAIAGERNTEAFF. DNA for the CDR3: TGTGCCATCGCGGGCGAGAGAAACACTGAAGCTTTCTTT.